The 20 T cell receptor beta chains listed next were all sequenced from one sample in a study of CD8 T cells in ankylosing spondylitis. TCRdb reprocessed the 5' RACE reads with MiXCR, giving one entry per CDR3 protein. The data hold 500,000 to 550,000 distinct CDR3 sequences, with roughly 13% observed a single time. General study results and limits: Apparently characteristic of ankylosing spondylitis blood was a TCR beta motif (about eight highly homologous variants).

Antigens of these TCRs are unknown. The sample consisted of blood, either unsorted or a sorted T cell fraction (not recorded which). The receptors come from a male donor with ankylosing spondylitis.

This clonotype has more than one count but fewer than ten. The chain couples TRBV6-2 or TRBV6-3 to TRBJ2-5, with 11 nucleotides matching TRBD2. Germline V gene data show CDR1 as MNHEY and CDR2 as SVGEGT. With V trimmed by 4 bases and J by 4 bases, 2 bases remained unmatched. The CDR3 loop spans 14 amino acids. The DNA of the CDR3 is TGTGCCAGCAGTTGGGGGACTAGCGGAGAGACCCAGTACTTC. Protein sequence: CASSWGTSGETQYF.

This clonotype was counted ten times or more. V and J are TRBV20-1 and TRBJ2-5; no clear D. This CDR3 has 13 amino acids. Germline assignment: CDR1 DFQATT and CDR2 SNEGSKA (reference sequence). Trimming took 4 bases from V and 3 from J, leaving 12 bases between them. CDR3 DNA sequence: TGCAGTGCTATCCCAGTTGGGGAAGAGACCCAGTACTTC. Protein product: CSAIPVGEETQYF.

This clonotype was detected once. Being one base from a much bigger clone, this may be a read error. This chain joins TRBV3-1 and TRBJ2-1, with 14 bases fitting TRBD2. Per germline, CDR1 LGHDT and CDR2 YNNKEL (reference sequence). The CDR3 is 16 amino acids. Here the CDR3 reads CTSSRIPGLAGVEQFF. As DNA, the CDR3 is TGTACCAGCAGCCGAATTCCGGGACTAGCGGGAGTTGAGCAGTTCTTC.

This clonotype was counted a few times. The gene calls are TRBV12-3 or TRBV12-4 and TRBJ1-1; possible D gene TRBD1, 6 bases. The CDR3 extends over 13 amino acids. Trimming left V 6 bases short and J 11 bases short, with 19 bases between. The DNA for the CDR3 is TGTGCCAGCAGACCGGGGGGAGGGACATGGGCTTTCTTT. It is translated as CASRPGGGTWAFF.

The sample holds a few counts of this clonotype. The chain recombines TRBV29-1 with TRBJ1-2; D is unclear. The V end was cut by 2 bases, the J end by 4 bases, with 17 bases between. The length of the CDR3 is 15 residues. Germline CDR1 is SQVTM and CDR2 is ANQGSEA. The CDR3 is CSVEYPDGNLYGYTF. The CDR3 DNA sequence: TGCAGCGTTGAATATCCGGACGGCAACCTCTATGGCTACACCTTC.

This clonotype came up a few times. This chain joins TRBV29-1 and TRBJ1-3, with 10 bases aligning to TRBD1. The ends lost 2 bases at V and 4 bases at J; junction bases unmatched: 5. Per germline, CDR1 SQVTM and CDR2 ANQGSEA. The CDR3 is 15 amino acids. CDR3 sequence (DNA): TGCAGCGTTGAACCCGGGACAGGGGACGGAAACACCATATATTTT. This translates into CSVEPGTGDGNTIYF.

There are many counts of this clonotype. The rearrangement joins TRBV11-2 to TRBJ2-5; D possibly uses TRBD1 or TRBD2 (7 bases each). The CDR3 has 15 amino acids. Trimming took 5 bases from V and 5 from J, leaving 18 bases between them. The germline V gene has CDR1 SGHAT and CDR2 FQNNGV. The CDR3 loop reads CASSPRQGGSETQYF. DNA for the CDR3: TGTGCCAGCAGCCCTAGACAGGGCGGGAGTGAGACCCAGTACTTC.

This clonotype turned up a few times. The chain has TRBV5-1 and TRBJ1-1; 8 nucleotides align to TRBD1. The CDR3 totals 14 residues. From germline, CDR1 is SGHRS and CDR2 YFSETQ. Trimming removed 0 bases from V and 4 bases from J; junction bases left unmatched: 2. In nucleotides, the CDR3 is TGCGCCAGCAGCTTGGTAGGACAGGGCACTGAAGCTTTCTTT. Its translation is CASSLVGQGTEAFF. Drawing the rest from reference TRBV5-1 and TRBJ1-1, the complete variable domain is KAGVTQTPRYLIKTRGQQVTLSCSPISGHRSVSWYQQTPGQGLQFLFEYFSETQRNKGNFPGRFSGRQFSNSRSEMNVSTLELGDSALYLCASSLVGQGTEAFFGQGTRLTVV.

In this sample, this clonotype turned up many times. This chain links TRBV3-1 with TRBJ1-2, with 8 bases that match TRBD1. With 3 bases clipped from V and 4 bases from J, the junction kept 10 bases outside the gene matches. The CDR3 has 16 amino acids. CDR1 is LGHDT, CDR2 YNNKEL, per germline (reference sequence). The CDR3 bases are TGTGCCAGCAGCCAGGCCCCGGACAGGGCTCGCTATGGCTACACCTTC. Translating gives CASSQAPDRARYGYTF. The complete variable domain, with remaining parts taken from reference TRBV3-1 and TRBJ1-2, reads DTAVSQTPKYLVTQMGNDKSIKCEQNLGHDTMYWYKQDSKKFLKIMFSYNNKELIINETVPNRFSPKSPDKAHLNLHINSLELGDSAVYFCASSQAPDRARYGYTFGSGTRLTVV.

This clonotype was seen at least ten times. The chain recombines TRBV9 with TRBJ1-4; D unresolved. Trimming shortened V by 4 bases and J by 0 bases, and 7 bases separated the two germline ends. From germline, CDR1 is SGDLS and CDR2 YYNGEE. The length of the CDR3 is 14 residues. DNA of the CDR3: TGTGCCAGCAGCTTTGGAGCAACTAATGAAAAACTGTTTTTT. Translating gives CASSFGATNEKLFF.

The DNA of the CDR3 is TGTGCCAGCAGCTTCCCCGGGACTCCTGACATTCAGTACTTC. The encoded protein is CASSFPGTPDIQYF. The chain combines TRBV7-8 with TRBJ2-4; possible D gene TRBD2, 6 bases. Germline CDR1 and CDR2: SGHVS and FQNEAQ. V lost 3 bases and J 8 bases, leaving 14 bases between the germline ends. The CDR3 runs 14 residues.

As DNA, the CDR3 is TGCAGCGTTCAACAAGCTAACTATGGCTACACCTTC. Translation: CSVQQANYGYTF. The gene calls are TRBV29-1 and TRBJ1-2; D remains ambiguous. CDR3 length: 12 residues. Germline values: CDR1 SQVTM, CDR2 ANQGSEA. V was cut by 5 bases and J by 0 bases, with 7 bases left in between.

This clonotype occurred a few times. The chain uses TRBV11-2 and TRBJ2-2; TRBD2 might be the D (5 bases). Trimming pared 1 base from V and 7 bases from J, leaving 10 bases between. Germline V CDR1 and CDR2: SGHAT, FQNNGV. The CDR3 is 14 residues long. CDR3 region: CASSLVGMSGELFF. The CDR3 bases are TGTGCCAGCAGCTTAGTCGGGATGAGCGGGGAGCTGTTTTTT.

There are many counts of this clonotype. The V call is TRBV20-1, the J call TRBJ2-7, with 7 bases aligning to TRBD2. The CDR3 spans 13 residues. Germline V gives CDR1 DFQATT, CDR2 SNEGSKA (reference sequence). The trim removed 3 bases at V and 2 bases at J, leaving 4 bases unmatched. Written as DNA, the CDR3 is TGCAGTGCTAGTCTCAGCGGGACCTACGAGCAGTACGTC. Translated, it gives CSASLSGTYEQYV.

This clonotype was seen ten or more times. In DNA form, the CDR3 reads TGCGCCAGCAGCCTGGGGAGGGAACAACTTGAGCAGTTCTTC. Protein: CASSLGREQLEQFF. The chain recombines TRBV5-1 with TRBJ2-1, with TRBD2 identical over 7 bases. The germline V gene encodes CDR1 SGHRS and CDR2 YFSETQ. The CDR3 is 14 amino acids. Trimming at V came to 4 bases and at J to 9 bases, leaving 10 bases not matched to a gene.

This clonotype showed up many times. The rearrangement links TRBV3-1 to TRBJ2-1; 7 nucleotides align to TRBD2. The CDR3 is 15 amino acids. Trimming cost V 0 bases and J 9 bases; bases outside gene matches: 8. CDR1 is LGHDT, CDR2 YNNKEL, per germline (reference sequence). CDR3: CASSQDGGTYGEQFF. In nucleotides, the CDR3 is TGTGCCAGCAGCCAAGACGGGGGGACGTACGGTGAGCAGTTCTTC.

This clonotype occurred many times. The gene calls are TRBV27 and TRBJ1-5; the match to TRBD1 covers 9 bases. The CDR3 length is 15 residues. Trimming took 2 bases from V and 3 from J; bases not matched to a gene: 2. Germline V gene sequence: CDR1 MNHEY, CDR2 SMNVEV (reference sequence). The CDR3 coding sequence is TGTGCCAGCAGTTTAGGACAGGGGCCCAATCAGCCCCAGCATTTT. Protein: CASSLGQGPNQPQHF.

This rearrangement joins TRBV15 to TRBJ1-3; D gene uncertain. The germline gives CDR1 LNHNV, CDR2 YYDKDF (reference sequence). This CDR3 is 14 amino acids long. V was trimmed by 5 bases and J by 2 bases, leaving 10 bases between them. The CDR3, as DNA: TGTGCCACCAGCCCGCAGGTGCCTGGAAACACCATATATTTT. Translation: CATSPQVPGNTIYF.

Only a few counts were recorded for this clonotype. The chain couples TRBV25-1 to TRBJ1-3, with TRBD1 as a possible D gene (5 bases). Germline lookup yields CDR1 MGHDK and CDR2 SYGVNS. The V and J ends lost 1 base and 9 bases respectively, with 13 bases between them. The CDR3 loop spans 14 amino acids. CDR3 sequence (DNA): TGTGCCAGCAGTGAATCACTCCACAGGAGCACCATATATTTT. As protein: CASSESLHRSTIYF.

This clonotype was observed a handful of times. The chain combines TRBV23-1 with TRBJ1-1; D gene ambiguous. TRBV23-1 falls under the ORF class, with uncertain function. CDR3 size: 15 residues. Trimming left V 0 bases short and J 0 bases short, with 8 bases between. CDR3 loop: CASSQSVEMNTEAFF. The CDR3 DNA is TGCGCCAGCAGTCAATCGGTAGAGATGAACACTGAAGCTTTCTTT.